Below, one TCR beta chain is given with its context. The record originates from a study of blood T cell repertoires in COVID-19. Study summary: From the United States, Italy and Spain came samples of acute and convalescent COVID-19. PBMCs, B-cell-depleted T cells, or T cells provided the cDNA or gDNA that made up the material.

Patients of the Seattle cohort, enrolled during active infection, were followed longitudinally. Deletions cut 5 bases from V and 7 bases from J, with 18 bases between. The germline V gene has CDR1 MNHEY and CDR2 SMNVEV (reference sequence). The CDR3 has 16 residues. Original methodology: Quantification of nucleated cells was approximated via reference gene primer amplification. The protocol was immunoSEQ multiplex PCR, while the TCRdb copy is restricted to in-frame clones and leaves out a portion. D and trimming come from the DNA, and the V and J calls and clone size come from that table. The sample includes 100,000 to 150,000 clones, around nine tenths of them seen just once.

This receptor was taken from a woman in her 70s with COVID-19, enrolled during active disease. The chain joins TRBV27 to TRBJ1-6, with D perhaps matching TRBD1 (6 bases). Sample: peripheral blood. The CDR3 bases are TGTGCCAGCAGTCCGCCCCACAGGGCGAGGAATTCACCCCTCCACTTT. It specifies CASSPPHRARNSPLHF.